Each of the 9 T cell receptor beta chains below was sequenced from the same sample in a study of T-cell reconstitution after alpha-beta-depleted transplantation in children. Library preparation (for TCRbeta) was performed with unique molecular identifiers. TCRdb recomputed calls from the PCR reads with MiXCR, one row per CDR3 protein. Among about 240,000 distinct CDR3 sequences listed, about 11% were seen once. Here the sequenced sample was PBMCs from the stem cell graft donor, taken from the stem cell graft. Receptor source: a human donor who donated a stem cell graft to a child with acute lymphoblastic leukemia.

This clonotype was detected ten times or more. The chain recombines TRBV6-2 or TRBV6-3 with TRBJ1-3; D not resolved. Trimming removed 4 bases from V and 0 bases from J, with 10 bases in between. Per germline, CDR1 MNHEY and CDR2 SVGEGT. The CDR3 is 15 residues long. CDR3 sequence (DNA): TGTGCCAGCAGTTCTGAGTACTACTCTGGAAACACCATATATTTT. The encoded protein is CASSSEYYSGNTIYF.

Ten or more counts support this clonotype. The rearrangement uses TRBV27 and TRBJ1-5, with a weak D call TRBD1 (6 bases). V lost 6 bases and J 7 bases, leaving 13 bases between the germline ends. Germline V CDR1 and CDR2: MNHEY, SMNVEV (reference sequence). This CDR3 contains 13 residues. CDR3 region: CASSDGRGQPQHF. The CDR3 nucleotides read TGTGCCAGCAGCGACGGCAGGGGACAGCCCCAGCATTTT.

In its sample, this clonotype was seen many times. This chain links TRBV20-1 with TRBJ1-1; no clear D. Germline-derived CDR1 and CDR2 are DFQATT and SNEGSKA (reference sequence). The CDR3 is 13 amino acids. The germline V and J ends were trimmed by 3 bases and 4 bases, with 12 bases remaining between them. Written as DNA, the CDR3 is TGCAGTGCTAGGCCCGCAACGGGCACTGAAGCTTTCTTT. It translates to CSARPATGTEAFF.

The table lists this clonotype with many counts. The chain recombines TRBV14 with TRBJ1-1; D is unclear. CDR3 size: 12 residues. CDR1 is SGHDN and CDR2 is FVKESK in the germline V gene. V dropped 4 bases and J dropped 6 bases, with 9 bases sitting between them. CDR3 protein: CASSPGGAEAFF. CDR3 DNA sequence: TGTGCCAGCAGCCCGGGTGGGGCTGAAGCTTTCTTT.

This clonotype was picked up many times. This rearrangement joins TRBV7-9 to TRBJ2-7; possibly TRBD1 or TRBD2 for D (5 bases each). In germline, CDR1 is SEHNR, CDR2 FQNEAQ (reference sequence). Trimming removed 4 bases from V and 5 bases from J, with 15 bases in between. CDR3 size: 14 residues. The CDR3 nucleotides read TGTGCCAGCAGCTCCGGGACCCCGATGGACGAGCAGTACTTC. Translating gives CASSSGTPMDEQYF.

The sample holds many counts of this clonotype. This CDR3 reads CASSLVGGEDTQYF. CDR3 nucleotides: TGCGCCAGCAGCTTGGTTGGGGGAGAGGATACGCAGTATTTT. The rearrangement uses TRBV5-1 and TRBJ2-3; tentatively, D is TRBD1 or TRBD2 (5 bases each). Germline values: CDR1 SGHRS, CDR2 YFSETQ. The CDR3 contains 14 residues. The V end was cut by 0 bases, the J end by 6 bases, with 11 bases between.

In its sample, this clonotype was seen many times. This chain joins TRBV20-1 and TRBJ1-3; the match to TRBD1 covers 8 bases. Germline assignment: CDR1 DFQATT and CDR2 SNEGSKA (reference sequence). The V and J ends lost 2 bases and 3 bases, in that order; junction bases with no gene match: 15. The CDR3 spans 18 residues. This CDR3 reads CSARPTLNAGGFGNTIYF. CDR3 bases: TGCAGTGCTAGACCGACTTTAAACGCAGGGGGCTTTGGAAACACCATATATTTT.

This clonotype was seen repeatedly, ten times or more. This CDR3 is CASSSFGGLISGNTIYF. The CDR3 DNA reads TGTGCCAGCAGTTCGTTCGGGGGACTGATCTCTGGAAACACCATATATTTT. The chain joins TRBV28 to TRBJ1-3, with D possibly TRBD1 on 5 matching bases. V shed 4 bases and J shed 0 bases, with 16 bases lying between them. In germline, CDR1 is MDHEN, CDR2 SYDVKM. This CDR3 comprises 17 residues.

This clonotype was found many times. Germline is not matched at one junction end, which may reflect a read error. This chain links TRBV14 with TRBJ2-7; a weak D match, TRBD1 (5 bases). Germline CDR1 SGHDN, CDR2 FVKESK. The CDR3 has 13 amino acids. The CDR3 loop reads CASSQERPSGWNF. The CDR3 DNA is TGTGCCAGCAGCCAAGAACGTCCGTCAGGGTGGAACTTC.